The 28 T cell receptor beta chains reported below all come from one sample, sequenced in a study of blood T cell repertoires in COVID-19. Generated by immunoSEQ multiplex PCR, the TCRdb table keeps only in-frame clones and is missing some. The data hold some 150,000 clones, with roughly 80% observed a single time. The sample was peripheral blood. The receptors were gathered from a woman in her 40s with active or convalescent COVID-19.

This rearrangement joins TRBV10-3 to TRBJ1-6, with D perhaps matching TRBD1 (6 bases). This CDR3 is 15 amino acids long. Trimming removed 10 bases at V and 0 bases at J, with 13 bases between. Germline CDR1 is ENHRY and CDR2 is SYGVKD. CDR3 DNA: TGTGCCAGCCAGACAGGCAGCTCCTATAATTCACCCCTCCACTTT. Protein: CASQTGSSYNSPLHF.

The CDR3 sequence: CASKVGDRPYNEQFF. The CDR3 DNA reads as TGTGCCAGTAAAGTTGGGGACAGGCCGTACAATGAGCAGTTCTTC. This chain links TRBV28 with TRBJ2-1; TRBD1 matches 8 bases. The CDR3 totals 15 residues. V was clipped by 9 bases and J by 4 bases; unmatched bases: 11. Germline assignment: CDR1 MDHEN and CDR2 SYDVKM.

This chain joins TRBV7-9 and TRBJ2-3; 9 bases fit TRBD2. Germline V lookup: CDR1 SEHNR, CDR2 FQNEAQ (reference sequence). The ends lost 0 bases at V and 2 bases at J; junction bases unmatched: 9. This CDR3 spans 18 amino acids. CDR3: CASSLAIGLAGYTDTQYF. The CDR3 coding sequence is TGTGCCAGCAGCTTAGCGATAGGGCTAGCGGGGTACACAGATACGCAGTATTTT.

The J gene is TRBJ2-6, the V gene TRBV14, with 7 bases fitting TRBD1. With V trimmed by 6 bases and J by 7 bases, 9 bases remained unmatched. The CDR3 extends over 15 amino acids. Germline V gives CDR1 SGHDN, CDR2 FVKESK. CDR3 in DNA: TGTGCCAGCAGGGAGACAGGGTATCGTGCCAACGTCCTGACTTTC. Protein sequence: CASRETGYRANVLTF. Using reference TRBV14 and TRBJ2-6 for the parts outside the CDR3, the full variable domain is EAGVTQFPSHSVIEKGQTVTLRCDPISGHDNLYWYRRVMGKEIKFLLHFVKESKQDESGMPNNRFLAERTGGTYSTLKVQPAELEDSGVYFCASRETGYRANVLTFGAGSRLTVL.

The CDR3 is CASSLVTGTGGYTF. CDR3 nucleotide sequence: TGCGCCAGCAGCTTGGTGACAGGGACGGGGGGCTACACCTTC. The rearrangement uses TRBV5-1 and TRBJ1-2; 7 bases line up with TRBD1. The CDR3 runs 14 residues. V was clipped by 0 bases and J by 8 bases; unmatched bases: 7. The germline V gene encodes CDR1 SGHRS and CDR2 YFSETQ. Using reference TRBV5-1 and TRBJ1-2 for the parts outside the CDR3, the full variable domain is KAGVTQTPRYLIKTRGQQVTLSCSPISGHRSVSWYQQTPGQGLQFLFEYFSETQRNKGNFPGRFSGRQFSNSRSEMNVSTLELGDSALYLCASSLVTGTGGYTFGSGTRLTVV.

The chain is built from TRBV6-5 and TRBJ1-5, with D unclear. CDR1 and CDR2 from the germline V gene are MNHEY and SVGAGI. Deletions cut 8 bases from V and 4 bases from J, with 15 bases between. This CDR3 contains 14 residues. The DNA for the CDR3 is TGTGCCAGCCGCGCCGGCGGACTTAATCAGCCCCAGCATTTT. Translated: CASRAGGLNQPQHF.

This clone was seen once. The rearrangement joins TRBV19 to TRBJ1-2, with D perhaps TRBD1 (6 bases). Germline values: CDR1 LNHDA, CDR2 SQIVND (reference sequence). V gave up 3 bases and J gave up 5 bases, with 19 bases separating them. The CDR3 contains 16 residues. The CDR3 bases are TGTGCCAGTAGTATTACCCCCGCGGGGGCGAGATATGGCTACACCTTC. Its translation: CASSITPAGARYGYTF.

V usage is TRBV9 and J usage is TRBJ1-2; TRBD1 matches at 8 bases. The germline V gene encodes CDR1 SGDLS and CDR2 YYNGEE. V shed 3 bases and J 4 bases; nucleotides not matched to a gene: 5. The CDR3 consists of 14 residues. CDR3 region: CASSGQGRGYGYTF. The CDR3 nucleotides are TGTGCCAGCAGCGGACAGGGGAGGGGCTATGGCTACACCTTC.

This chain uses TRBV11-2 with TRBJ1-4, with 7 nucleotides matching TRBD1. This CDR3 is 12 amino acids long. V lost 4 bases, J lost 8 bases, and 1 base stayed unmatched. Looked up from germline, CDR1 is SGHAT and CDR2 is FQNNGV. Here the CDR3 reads CASSWDSEKLFF. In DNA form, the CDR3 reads TGTGCCAGCAGCTGGGACAGCGAAAAACTGTTTTTT.

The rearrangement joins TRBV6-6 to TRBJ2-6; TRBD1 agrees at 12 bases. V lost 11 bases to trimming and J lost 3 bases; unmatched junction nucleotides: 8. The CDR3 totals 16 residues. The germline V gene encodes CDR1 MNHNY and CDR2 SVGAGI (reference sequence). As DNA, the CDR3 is TGTGCCGGGACAGGGGGCTCCTCTGGTGGGGCCAACGTCCTGACTTTC. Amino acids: CAGTGGSSGGANVLTF.

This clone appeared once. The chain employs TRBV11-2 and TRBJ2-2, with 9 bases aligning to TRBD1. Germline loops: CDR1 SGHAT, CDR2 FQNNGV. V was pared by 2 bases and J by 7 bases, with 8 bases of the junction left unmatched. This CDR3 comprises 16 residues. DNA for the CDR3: TGTGCCAGCAGCTTACACGGGACAGGGTTTATCGGGGAGCTGTTTTTT. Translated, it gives CASSLHGTGFIGELFF. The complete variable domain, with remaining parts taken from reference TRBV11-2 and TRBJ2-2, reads EAGVAQSPRYKIIEKRQSVAFWCNPISGHATLYWYQQILGQGPKLLIQFQNNGVVDDSQLPKDRFSAERLKGVDSTLKIQPAKLEDSAVYLCASSLHGTGFIGELFFGEGSRLTVL.

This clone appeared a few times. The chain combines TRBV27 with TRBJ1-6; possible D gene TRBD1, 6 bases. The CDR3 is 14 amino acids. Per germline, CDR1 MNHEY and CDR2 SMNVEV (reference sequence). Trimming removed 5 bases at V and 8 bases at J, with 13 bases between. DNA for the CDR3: TGTGCCAGCAGTGAGGACAGACGATATTCACCCCTCCACTTT. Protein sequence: CASSEDRRYSPLHF.

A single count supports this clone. This CDR3 reads CASSIGRGGAKNIQYF. CDR3 DNA: TGTGCCAGTAGTATAGGGAGGGGGGGAGCCAAAAACATTCAGTACTTC. The chain has TRBV19 and TRBJ2-4, with a weak D call TRBD2 (7 bases). The germline V and J ends were trimmed by 1 base and 0 bases, with 10 bases remaining between them. The CDR3 loop spans 16 amino acids. In germline, CDR1 is LNHDA, CDR2 SQIVND (reference sequence).

CDR3 amino acids: CASSRTSYNSPLHF. CDR3 DNA sequence: TGTGCCAGCAGCCGTACAAGTTATAATTCACCCCTCCACTTT. This chain uses TRBV14 with TRBJ1-6; D unclear. The germline V and J ends were trimmed by 4 bases and 4 bases, with 8 bases remaining between them. CDR3 length equals 14 residues. From germline, CDR1 is SGHDN and CDR2 FVKESK.

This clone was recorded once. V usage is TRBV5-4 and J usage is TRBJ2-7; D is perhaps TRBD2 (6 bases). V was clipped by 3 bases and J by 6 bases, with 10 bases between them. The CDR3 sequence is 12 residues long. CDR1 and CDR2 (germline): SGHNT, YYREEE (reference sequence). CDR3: CASSSGGGEQYF. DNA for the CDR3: TGTGCCAGCAGCTCCGGGGGTGGCGAGCAGTACTTC.

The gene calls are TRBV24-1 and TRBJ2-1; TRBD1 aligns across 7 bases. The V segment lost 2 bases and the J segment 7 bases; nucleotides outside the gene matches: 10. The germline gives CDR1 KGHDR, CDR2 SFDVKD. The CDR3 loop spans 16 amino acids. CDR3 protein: CATSDSPRTGINEQFF. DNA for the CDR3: TGTGCCACCAGTGATTCCCCCCGGACAGGTATAAATGAGCAGTTCTTC.

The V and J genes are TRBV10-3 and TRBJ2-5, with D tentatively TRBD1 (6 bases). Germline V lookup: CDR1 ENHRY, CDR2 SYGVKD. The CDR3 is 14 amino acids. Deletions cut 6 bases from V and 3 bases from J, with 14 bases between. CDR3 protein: CAIRSAGAKETQYF. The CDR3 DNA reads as TGTGCCATCAGGTCGGCAGGGGCCAAAGAGACCCAGTACTTC.

Here the CDR3 DNA reads TGTGCCAGCAGTGAACTGAGGGCTAGCCTCGCTTTCTTT. Its protein product is CASSELRASLAFF. The chain links TRBV6-1 to TRBJ1-1; no clear D gene. This CDR3 is 13 amino acids long. From germline, CDR1 is MNHNS and CDR2 SASEGT. The V end was cut by 2 bases, the J end by 11 bases, with 15 bases between.

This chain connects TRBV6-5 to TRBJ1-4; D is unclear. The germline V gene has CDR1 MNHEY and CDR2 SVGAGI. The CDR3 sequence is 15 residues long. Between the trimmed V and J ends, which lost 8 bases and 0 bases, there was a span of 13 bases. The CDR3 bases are TGTGCCAGCCGCTCCGGAGGCGCAACTAATGAAAAACTGTTTTTT. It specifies CASRSGGATNEKLFF.

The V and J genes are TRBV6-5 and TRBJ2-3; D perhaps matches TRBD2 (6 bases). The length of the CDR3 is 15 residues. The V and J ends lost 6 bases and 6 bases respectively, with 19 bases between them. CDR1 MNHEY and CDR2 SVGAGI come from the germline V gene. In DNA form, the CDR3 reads TGTGCCAGCAGGGGCGGTGATGGGGGGTGGGATACGCAGTATTTT. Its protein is CASRGGDGGWDTQYF.

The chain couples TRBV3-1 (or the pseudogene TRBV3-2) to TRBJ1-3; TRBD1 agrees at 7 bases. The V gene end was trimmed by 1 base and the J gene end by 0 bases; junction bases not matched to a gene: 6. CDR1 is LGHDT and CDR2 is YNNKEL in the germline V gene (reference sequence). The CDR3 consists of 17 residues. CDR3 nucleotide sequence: TGTGCCAGCAGCCAAGGATACAGGGGCCCCTCTGGAAACACCATATATTTT. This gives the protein CASSQGYRGPSGNTIYF.

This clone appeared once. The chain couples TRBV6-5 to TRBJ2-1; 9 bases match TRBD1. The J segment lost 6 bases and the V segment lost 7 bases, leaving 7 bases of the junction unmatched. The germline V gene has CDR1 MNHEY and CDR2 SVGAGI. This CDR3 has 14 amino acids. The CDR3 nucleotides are TGTGCCAGCAAGCAGACAGGGGGGTCCAATGAGCAGTTCTTC. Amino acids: CASKQTGGSNEQFF.

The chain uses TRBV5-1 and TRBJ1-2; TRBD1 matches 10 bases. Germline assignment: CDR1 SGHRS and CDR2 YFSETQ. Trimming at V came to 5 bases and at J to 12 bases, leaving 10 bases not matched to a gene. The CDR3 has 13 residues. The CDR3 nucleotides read TGCGCCAGCAGTCAGGGACAGGGGTTAGGGGACACCTTC. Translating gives CASSQGQGLGDTF.

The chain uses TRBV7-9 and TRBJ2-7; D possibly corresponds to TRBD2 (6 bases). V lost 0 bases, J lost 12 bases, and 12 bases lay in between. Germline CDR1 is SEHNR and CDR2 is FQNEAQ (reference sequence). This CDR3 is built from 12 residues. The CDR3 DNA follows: TGTGCCAGCAGCTTAGCCGGGCGGGAACCGTACTTC. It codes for CASSLAGREPYF.

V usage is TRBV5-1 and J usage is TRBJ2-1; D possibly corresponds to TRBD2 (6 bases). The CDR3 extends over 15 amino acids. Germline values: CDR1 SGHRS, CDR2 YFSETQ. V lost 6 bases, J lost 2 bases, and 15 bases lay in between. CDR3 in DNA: TGCGCCAGCATTCGGGATGCGGGGACCTACAATGAGCAGTTCTTC. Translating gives CASIRDAGTYNEQFF.

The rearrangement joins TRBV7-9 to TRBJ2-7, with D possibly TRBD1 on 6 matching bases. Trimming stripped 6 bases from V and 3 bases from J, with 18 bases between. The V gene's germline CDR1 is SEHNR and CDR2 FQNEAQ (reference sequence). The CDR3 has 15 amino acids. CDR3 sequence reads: CASSLRQASSYEQYF. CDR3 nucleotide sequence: TGTGCCAGCAGTCTGCGACAGGCGTCAAGCTACGAGCAGTACTTC. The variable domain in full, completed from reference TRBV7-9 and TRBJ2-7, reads DTGVSQNPRHKITKRGQNVTFRCDPISEHNRLYWYRQTLGQGPEFLTYFQNEAQLEKSRLLSDRFSAERPKGSFSTLEIQRTEQGDSAMYLCASSLRQASSYEQYFGPGTRLTVT.

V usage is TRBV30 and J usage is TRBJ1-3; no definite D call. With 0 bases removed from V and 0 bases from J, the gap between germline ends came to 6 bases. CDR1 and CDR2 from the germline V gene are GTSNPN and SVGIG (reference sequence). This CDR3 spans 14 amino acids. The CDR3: CAWSVLNSGNTIYF. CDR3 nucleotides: TGTGCCTGGAGTGTACTGAACTCTGGAAACACCATATATTTT.

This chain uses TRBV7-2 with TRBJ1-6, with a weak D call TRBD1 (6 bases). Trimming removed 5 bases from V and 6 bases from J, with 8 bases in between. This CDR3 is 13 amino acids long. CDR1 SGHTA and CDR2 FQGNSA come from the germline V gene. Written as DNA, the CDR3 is TGTGCCAGCAGCCGGACAGTTAATTCACCCCTCCACTTT. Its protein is CASSRTVNSPLHF.